These 28 T cell receptor beta chains originate from one sample sequenced in a study of beta chain features in type 1 diabetes. The study reverse transcribed the entire isolated RNA, so it sequenced expressed TCRB transcripts. The table came from immunoSEQ multiplex PCR; TCRdb's copy has only in-frame clones and leaves some out. The table has about 370,000 clones, around 15% seen once; the top ten hold about 0.018%. The sequencing sample was made of naive CD4+ T cells from blood. These receptors came from a woman aged 18-29 years in good health.

The chain carries TRBV29-1 and TRBJ1-1; D call uncertain. The length of the CDR3 is 10 residues. Germline-derived CDR1 and CDR2 are SQVTM and ANQGSEA. CDR3 in amino acids: CMSSKTEAFF. For the CDR3, the DNA is TGCATGAGTTCGAAAACTGAAGCTTTCTTT.

The sample holds a few counts of this clone. The rearrangement joins TRBV6-6 to TRBJ1-5; D gene ambiguous. This CDR3 has 13 residues. V lost 2 bases and J 6 bases, leaving 8 bases between the germline ends. Germline V gene data show CDR1 as MNHNY and CDR2 as SVGAGI (reference sequence). This CDR3 is CASSYEGSQPQHF. The CDR3 DNA follows: TGTGCCAGCAGTTACGAGGGAAGTCAGCCCCAGCATTTT.

Turning to this clone: The junction does not match germline at one end; this may be a read error. This chain links TRBV28 with TRBJ2-3, with a weak D call TRBD1 (6 bases). This CDR3 comprises 12 residues. The germline V gene encodes CDR1 MDHEN and CDR2 SYDVKM. The CDR3 region is CASSSAGDRQYF. CDR3 coding DNA: TGTGCCAGCAGTTCCGCAGGGGATAGGCAGTATTTT.

V is TRBV7-9 and J is TRBJ2-7; 9 bases are shared with TRBD1. Germline V lookup: CDR1 SEHNR, CDR2 FQNEAQ (reference sequence). Trimming cost V 5 bases and J 2 bases; bases outside gene matches: 7. The CDR3 is 15 amino acids. CDR3 sequence reads: CASSMGQGIAYEQYF. For the CDR3, the DNA is TGTGCCAGCAGCATGGGACAGGGAATCGCCTACGAGCAGTACTTC. The variable domain in full, completed from reference TRBV7-9 and TRBJ2-7, reads DTGVSQNPRHKITKRGQNVTFRCDPISEHNRLYWYRQTLGQGPEFLTYFQNEAQLEKSRLLSDRFSAERPKGSFSTLEIQRTEQGDSAMYLCASSMGQGIAYEQYFGPGTRLTVT.

The CDR3 region has the DNA TGCAGCGTTGAAGAACAGGAGTACAATGAGCAGTTCTTC. This encodes CSVEEQEYNEQFF. The genes are TRBV29-1 and TRBJ2-1; possibly TRBD1 for D (5 bases). The length of the CDR3 is 13 residues. Trimming removed 0 bases at V and 4 bases at J, with 7 bases between. Germline lookup yields CDR1 SQVTM and CDR2 ANQGSEA.

The chain employs TRBV29-1 and TRBJ1-3; D not resolved. Per the germline V gene, CDR1 is SQVTM and CDR2 is ANQGSEA. V lost 2 bases, J lost 0 bases, and 5 bases lay in between. The CDR3 length is 13 residues. The DNA of the CDR3 is TGCAGCGTTGAAAGGAGCTCTGGAAACACCATATATTTT. Amino acids: CSVERSSGNTIYF. The whole variable domain, remainder taken from reference TRBV29-1 and TRBJ1-3, is SAVISQKPSRDICQRGTSLTIQCQVDSQVTMMFWYRQQPGQSLTLIATANQGSEATYESGFVIDKFPISRPNLTFSTLTVSNMSPEDSSIYLCSVERSSGNTIYFGEGSWLTVV.

This clone was observed a handful of times. The rearrangement joins TRBV7-9 to TRBJ2-1, with 7 bases aligning to TRBD2. Germline CDR1 SEHNR, CDR2 FQNEAQ (reference sequence). The V segment lost 2 bases and the J segment 12 bases; nucleotides outside the gene matches: 13. The length of the CDR3 is 15 residues. CDR3 loop: CASSLIEGGLSRQFF. CDR3 in DNA: TGTGCCAGCAGCTTAATCGAGGGAGGGCTTTCTCGGCAGTTCTTC.

The chain is built from TRBV27 and TRBJ1-5, with 9 bases fitting TRBD1. With V trimmed by 5 bases and J by 6 bases, 5 bases remained unmatched. This CDR3 spans 14 amino acids. Germline V CDR1 and CDR2: MNHEY, SMNVEV (reference sequence). As DNA, the CDR3 is TGTGCCAGCAGTACCGGGACAGGGACTCAGCCCCAGCATTTT. It codes for CASSTGTGTQPQHF.

This clone showed up just a few times. This chain connects TRBV11-1 to TRBJ2-1; 7 bases agree with TRBD2. Germline V gene sequence: CDR1 SGHAT, CDR2 FQDESV (reference sequence). The CDR3 contains 16 residues. V lost 1 base to trimming and J lost 7 bases; unmatched junction nucleotides: 10. In DNA, the CDR3 is TGTGCCAGCAGCTTAGAAGGCGCGGGAGTGGGGAATGAGCAGTTCTTC. Its protein is CASSLEGAGVGNEQFF.

This clone has more than one count but fewer than ten. This chain connects TRBV4-2 to TRBJ1-3; 8 bases agree with TRBD1. Germline values: CDR1 LGHNA, CDR2 YNFKEQ. The CDR3 spans 18 residues. V was pared by 4 bases and J by 1 base, with 12 bases of the junction left unmatched. CDR3 sequence (DNA): TGTGCCAGCAGCCGAGGGTCAGGGGGCGCACTTTCTGGAAACACCATATATTTT. This encodes CASSRGSGGALSGNTIYF.

This chain links TRBV7-9 with TRBJ2-5; 9 bases map to TRBD1. V lost 5 bases and J lost 2; bases outside the gene matches: 3. Germline assignment: CDR1 SEHNR and CDR2 FQNEAQ (reference sequence). This CDR3 spans 14 amino acids. CDR3 coding DNA: TGTGCCAGCAGCCAGGGGACAGGGCAAGAGACCCAGTACTTC. It translates to CASSQGTGQETQYF.

Only a few counts were recorded for this clone. This chain joins TRBV29-1 and TRBJ2-7; 12 nucleotides align to TRBD2. CDR1 is SQVTM, CDR2 ANQGSEA, per germline. This CDR3 is built from 14 residues. Losses at the gene ends were 5 bases for V and 3 bases for J; bases not matched to a gene: 5. The CDR3 DNA reads TGCAGCGTTCGACTAGCGGGAGTCAGCTACGAGCAGTACTTC. Its protein product is CSVRLAGVSYEQYF.

This clone was observed a handful of times. The gene calls are TRBV9 and TRBJ1-3; unclear D gene. Trimming stripped 2 bases from V and 4 bases from J, with 13 bases between. The CDR3 totals 15 residues. The germline V gene has CDR1 SGDLS and CDR2 YYNGEE. As DNA, the CDR3 is TGTGCCAGCAGCGTGAGAGACACATCGGGAAACACCATATATTTT. Translation: CASSVRDTSGNTIYF.

This clone has more than one count but fewer than ten. CDR3 in amino acids: CASSRDRGYEQYF. The CDR3 nucleotides are TGTGCCAGCAGCAGGGACAGGGGTTACGAGCAGTACTTC. The genes are TRBV9 and TRBJ2-7; 10 bases fit TRBD1. Per germline, CDR1 SGDLS and CDR2 YYNGEE. The CDR3 spans 13 residues. V lost 4 bases, J lost 4 bases, and 2 bases stayed unmatched.

This chain links TRBV7-3 with TRBJ2-6, with TRBD1 matching 7 bases. Trimming took 5 bases from V and 4 from J; bases not matched to a gene: 8. The CDR3 length is 16 residues. Germline V lookup: CDR1 SGHTA, CDR2 FQGTGA. The CDR3 reads CASSLRQGSGANVLTF. In DNA, the CDR3 is TGTGCCAGCAGCCTCCGACAGGGCTCAGGGGCCAACGTCCTGACTTTC.

On this clone: An end of the junction does not agree with germline; a read error may underlie this. This CDR3 is CASSSSGTGFNPRHF. The CDR3 nucleotides read TGTGCCAGCAGCTCCTCAGGGACAGGGTTTAATCCCCGACACTTC. This chain links TRBV7-9 with TRBJ2-7; TRBD1 aligns across 9 bases. Germline CDR1 reads SEHNR; CDR2 reads FQNEAQ (reference sequence). The CDR3 totals 15 residues.

The chain recombines TRBV4-1 with TRBJ2-1; D remains unclear. Per germline, CDR1 MGHRA and CDR2 YSYEKL. The V gene lost 1 base and the J gene lost 8 bases, with 9 bases spanning the gap. This CDR3 region has 13 residues. The CDR3 loop reads CASSQGAVHEQFF. CDR3 sequence (DNA): TGCGCCAGCAGCCAAGGCGCGGTCCATGAGCAGTTCTTC.

V and J are TRBV29-1 and TRBJ1-2, with D possibly TRBD1 on 6 matching bases. V lost 4 bases and J 1 base, leaving 25 bases between the germline ends. Germline-derived CDR1 and CDR2 are SQVTM and ANQGSEA. The CDR3 is 18 amino acids. The DNA of the CDR3 is TGCAGCGTTGCTCCCCGACCCCGGACAGCGGGGATTAACTATGGCTACACCTTC. Amino acid sequence: CSVAPRPRTAGINYGYTF.

This clone has a handful of counts. This rearrangement joins TRBV30 to TRBJ1-5; no definite D call. Trimming cost V 4 bases and J 4 bases, with 14 bases left between them. The CDR3 covers 14 residues. Germline assignment: CDR1 GTSNPN and CDR2 SVGIG (reference sequence). The CDR3 reads CAWNEWAGNQPQHF. DNA for the CDR3: TGTGCCTGGAATGAATGGGCGGGAAATCAGCCCCAGCATTTT.

The chain uses TRBV10-3 and TRBJ2-5; 12 nucleotides line up with TRBD1. J gave up 5 bases and V 6 bases, and 4 bases lay outside the gene matches. Germline V gene lookup returns CDR1 ENHRY and CDR2 SYGVKD. The CDR3 extends over 14 amino acids. CDR3 in amino acids: CAIRGTGGLETQYF. In DNA form, the CDR3 reads TGTGCCATCAGGGGGACAGGGGGCCTGGAGACCCAGTACTTC.

The genes are TRBV6-5 and TRBJ1-4, with D tentatively TRBD1 (6 bases). Germline assignment: CDR1 MNHEY and CDR2 SVGAGI. V was cut by 8 bases and J by 7 bases, with 14 bases left in between. This CDR3 spans 13 amino acids. The CDR3 DNA reads as TGTGCCAGCGGTTCAGGGGTGTCTGAAAAACTGTTTTTT. Residues: CASGSGVSEKLFF.

This clone was counted between two and nine times. Its ends do not fully match the called genes, so a read error is possible. The chain recombines TRBV30 with TRBJ2-7; 12 bases fit TRBD2. The CDR3 has 13 amino acids. From germline, CDR1 is GTSNPN and CDR2 SVGIG (reference sequence). The CDR3 loop reads CAWSIHTSGRTHF. CDR3 nucleotide sequence: TGTGCCTGGAGTATCCACACTAGCGGGAGGACACACTTC.

This clone was seen a handful of times. This chain uses TRBV25-1 with TRBJ2-1; 7 bases are shared with TRBD2. V shed 8 bases and J 2 bases; nucleotides not matched to a gene: 3. CDR1 and CDR2 (germline): MGHDK, SYGVNS. CDR3 length equals 13 residues. This chain's CDR3 is CASGLAAYNEQFF. CDR3 in DNA: TGTGCCAGCGGGCTAGCGGCCTACAATGAGCAGTTCTTC.

This clone was picked up a small number of times. The chain uses TRBV5-1 and TRBJ1-1, with D perhaps TRBD1 (5 bases). CDR3 length: 14 residues. The V gene lost 4 bases and the J gene lost 0 bases, with 10 bases spanning the gap. The germline CDR1 and CDR2 sequences are SGHRS and YFSETQ. DNA of the CDR3: TGCGCCAGCAGCAAAGACAGCTTGAACACTGAAGCTTTCTTT. The encoded protein is CASSKDSLNTEAFF. Filled out from reference TRBV5-1 and TRBJ1-1, the complete variable domain reads KAGVTQTPRYLIKTRGQQVTLSCSPISGHRSVSWYQQTPGQGLQFLFEYFSETQRNKGNFPGRFSGRQFSNSRSEMNVSTLELGDSALYLCASSKDSLNTEAFFGQGTRLTVV.

The chain links TRBV20-1 to TRBJ2-7; D gene uncertain. The CDR3 is 11 residues long. V was pared by 3 bases and J by 4 bases, with 7 bases between. Germline-derived CDR1 and CDR2 are DFQATT and SNEGSKA (reference sequence). CDR3 sequence: CSASPMYEQYF. CDR3 coding DNA: TGCAGTGCTAGTCCAATGTACGAGCAGTACTTC.

This clone was detected a few times. The chain uses TRBV18 and TRBJ2-1, with a possible D match to TRBD2 (6 bases). The CDR3 covers 16 residues. V was cut by 0 bases and J by 4 bases, with 13 bases left in between. Germline values: CDR1 KGHSH, CDR2 LQKENI. This chain's CDR3 is CASSPPRDSPYNEQFF. The DNA of the CDR3 is TGTGCCAGCTCACCACCGAGGGACTCGCCTTACAATGAGCAGTTCTTC.

This clone was counted a few times. This chain links TRBV7-8 with TRBJ2-7; D perhaps matches TRBD2 (7 bases). V gave up 5 bases and J gave up 2 bases, with 16 bases separating them. There are 15 residues in the CDR3. The germline V gene encodes CDR1 SGHVS and CDR2 FQNEAQ. Here the CDR3 DNA reads TGTGCCAGCAGCCGAGGGGGAGGGCAGGCCTACGAGCAGTACTTC. Translation gives CASSRGGGQAYEQYF.

The J gene is TRBJ1-4, the V gene TRBV14; no clear D gene. Trimming removed 2 bases from V and 0 bases from J, with 7 bases in between. From germline, CDR1 is SGHDN and CDR2 FVKESK. CDR3 length: 15 residues. This CDR3 reads CASSQNLATNEKLFF. CDR3 sequence (DNA): TGTGCCAGCAGCCAAAATCTTGCAACTAATGAAAAACTGTTTTTT.